A single sample is the source of the 8 T cell receptor beta chains below, sequenced in a study of CD8+ T cells in alopecia areata. After isolation, RNA underwent reverse transcription to generate cDNA as the sequencing template. TCRdb keeps only in-frame clones here, not all; method: immunoSEQ multiplex PCR. This repertoire shows 150,000 or so clones, around 49% found once; its top ten account for about 19%. This sample comprised CD8+ T cells sorted from blood, obtained at week 0. These receptors originate from a human donor with alopecia areata.

This chain links TRBV13 with TRBJ1-1; D gene unclear. Germline CDR1 PRHDT, CDR2 FYEKMQ (reference sequence). The CDR3 contains 12 residues. V was cut by 3 bases and J by 6 bases, with 8 bases left in between. The CDR3 nucleotides are TGTGCCAGCAGCTTCGGCGGGGCTGAAGCTTTCTTT. As protein: CASSFGGAEAFF.

This clone was found a few times. The chain links TRBV18 to TRBJ1-1, with D tentatively TRBD1 (5 bases). Germline assignment: CDR1 KGHSH and CDR2 LQKENI. This CDR3 is built from 16 residues. V was shortened by 2 bases and J by 3 bases, with 16 bases between the two germline ends. DNA for the CDR3: TGTGCCAGCTCACCATTAGACCGGGGAGGGGACACTGAAGCTTTCTTT. Its protein product is CASSPLDRGGDTEAFF.

This sequence joins TRBV7-8 and TRBJ1-1; no reliable D call. Germline lookup yields CDR1 SGHVS and CDR2 FQNEAQ. The V end lost 1 base, the J end lost 3 bases, and 3 bases lay between the germline ends. This CDR3 spans 12 amino acids. CDR3 amino acids: CASSLVDTEAFF. The CDR3 coding sequence is TGTGCCAGCAGCTTAGTCGACACTGAAGCTTTCTTT.

A few counts support this clone. This sequence joins TRBV11-2 and TRBJ2-1; 7 bases line up with TRBD1. Germline V lookup: CDR1 SGHAT, CDR2 FQNNGV. The CDR3 has 15 residues. The V and J ends lost 4 bases and 4 bases, in that order; junction bases with no gene match: 7. The CDR3 DNA sequence: TGTGCCAGCAGCTCGGGACAGTCCCTATACAATGAGCAGTTCTTC. Translated, it gives CASSSGQSLYNEQFF. Filled out from reference TRBV11-2 and TRBJ2-1, the complete variable domain reads EAGVAQSPRYKIIEKRQSVAFWCNPISGHATLYWYQQILGQGPKLLIQFQNNGVVDDSQLPKDRFSAERLKGVDSTLKIQPAKLEDSAVYLCASSSGQSLYNEQFFGPGTRLTVL.

This clone was observed a few times. Here the CDR3 reads CSAFRDNNEQFF. CDR3 coding DNA: TGCAGCGCTTTCCGGGACAACAATGAGCAGTTCTTC. The J gene is TRBJ2-1, the V gene TRBV29-1; possibly TRBD1 for D (6 bases). The CDR3 sequence is 12 residues long. V was clipped by 7 bases and J by 5 bases, with 12 bases between them. Germline V lookup: CDR1 SQVTM, CDR2 ANQGSEA.

V usage is TRBV11-2 and J usage is TRBJ2-7; 7 nucleotides align to TRBD1. The CDR3 covers 14 residues. V lost 1 base, J lost 4 bases, and 4 bases stayed unmatched. Germline lookup yields CDR1 SGHAT and CDR2 FQNNGV. Here the CDR3 DNA reads TGTGCCAGCAGCTTAGGTGCAGGGGGATACGAGCAGTACTTC. Its translation is CASSLGAGGYEQYF.

J is TRBJ1-2 and V is TRBV29-1, with D maybe TRBD1 (5 bases). V was shortened by 4 bases and J by 8 bases, with 14 bases between the two germline ends. The V gene's germline CDR1 is SQVTM and CDR2 ANQGSEA. This CDR3 has 12 amino acids. CDR3 sequence (DNA): TGCAGCGTTGGGACGGGGGAGGAAGGCTACACCTTC. As protein: CSVGTGEEGYTF.

This chain connects TRBV6-5 to TRBJ1-5, with D possibly being TRBD1 (5 bases). Trimming took 0 bases from V and 8 from J, leaving 14 bases between them. Germline assignment: CDR1 MNHEY and CDR2 SVGAGI. The CDR3 has 15 amino acids. CDR3: CASSYSFSGREPQHF. The CDR3 nucleotides are TGTGCCAGCAGTTACTCGTTCTCAGGGCGAGAGCCCCAGCATTTT.